This TCR beta chain was documented in a study of response to subunit inactivated influenza vaccine. This CDR3 is built from 14 residues. The germline CDR1 and CDR2 sequences are LGHNA and YSLEER. With 1 base clipped from V and 8 bases from J, the junction kept 5 bases outside the gene matches. Each CDR3 protein is one row after TCRdb ran MiXCR on the RT-PCR reads. Seen here are about 540,000 distinct CDR3 sequences, roughly 25% observed once, and the top ten hold 2.5% to 3%. In addition, the sample was reused for a study of T cells expressing NK-cell markers. That source adds: 5'RACE template switching built TCR beta cDNA with unique molecular identifiers. Researchers got TCR beta repertoires out of sorted CD3+CD56+NKG2C+, CD3+CD56+NKG2C- and CD3+CD56-NKG2C+ T cells. Out of eight donors sequenced, seven tested HCMV-seropositive and the remaining one seronegative. Several donors likewise had their CD3+CD56-NKG2C+ fraction led by these clonotypes. Specificity for HCMV among expanded NKG2C+ T cell clones was not established.

The chain recombines TRBV4-3 with TRBJ2-4; the match to TRBD2 covers 7 bases. The input for sequencing was CD4+ T cells sorted from PBMCs, taken approximately 13 days after vaccination. The TCR was taken from a man between 50 and 59 years old who received an inactivated influenza vaccine. This CDR3 is CASSQGGSGYIQYF. CDR3 DNA sequence: TGCGCCAGCAGCCAAGGCGGGAGTGGTTACATTCAGTACTTC.